A selection of T cell receptor beta chains follows, all from one sample in a study of blood T cell repertoires in COVID-19. The assay was immunoSEQ multiplex PCR, and TCRdb's table has in-frame clones only and misses some. The sample carries around 370,000 clones, about 93% recorded once. Input material: peripheral blood. Receptors were obtained from a woman under 30 who had recovered from COVID-19. Both conserved end residues are part of each CDR3. The D gene is left open where the match is weak. Only part of the rows carry a size: once, few, many, or a class if the clone is expanded.

D gene	clone size	V gene	J gene	CDR3 DNA	CDR3 protein
-	-	TRBV19	TRBJ1-5	TGTGCCAGTAGTGCCCTGGGGGGGAATACTCAGCCCCAGCATTTT	CASSALGGNTQPQHF
TRBD2	-	TRBV7-8	TRBJ2-5	TGTGCCAGCAGCCTACCCACGACTAGCGGGATCGAGACCCAGTACTTC	CASSLPTTSGIETQYF
-	-	TRBV6-5	TRBJ2-2	TGTGCCAGCAGTTATTCCGGCACCGGGGAGCTGTTTTTT	CASSYSGTGELFF
-	-	TRBV3-1/TRBV3-2	TRBJ2-1	TGTGCCAGCAGCCAACCCCCCGGAGGCTTCCGGTTCTTC	CASSQPPGGFRFF
-	-	TRBV18	TRBJ1-2	TGTGCCAGCTCACCACCGAGGGCTGGCAGGTGGGCTAACTATGGCTACACCTTC	CASSPPRAGRWANYGYTF
TRBD2	-	TRBV19	TRBJ2-1	TGTGCCAGCTCGAGGTTGCCAGCGGGAGTGGGTAATGAGCAGTTCTTC	CASSRLPAGVGNEQFF
TRBD2	-	TRBV9	TRBJ2-3	TGTGCCAGCAGCGTAGGGCTAGCGGGAACAGATACGCAGTATTTT	CASSVGLAGTDTQYF
TRBD2	once	TRBV5-4	TRBJ2-5	TGTGCCAGCAGCCCAGGGACTAGCGGGATTAGGGAGACCCAGTACTTC	CASSPGTSGIRETQYF
-	-	TRBV6-2/TRBV6-3	TRBJ1-1	TGTGCCAGCAGTTACTCTAGGCGAGGGACTGAAGCTTTCTTT	CASSYSRRGTEAFF
-	-	TRBV21-1	TRBJ2-5	TGTGCCAGCAGCAAGTGGAGGGGCCAAGAGACCCAGTACTTC	CASSKWRGQETQYF
TRBD1	-	TRBV4-1	TRBJ1-2	TGCGCCAGCAGCCCCCGACACCCGGGAACAGGGGGTTATGGCTACACCTTC	CASSPRHPGTGGYGYTF
TRBD1	-	TRBV6-5	TRBJ1-6	TGTGCCAGCAGTTACACAGGGGGCAACTCACCCCTCCACTTT	CASSYTGGNSPLHF
TRBD2	-	TRBV6-6	TRBJ2-1	TGTGCCAGCAGTCCGAACCTACTAGCGGGAGGACTATGGAGACAGTTCTTC	CASSPNLLAGGLWRQFF
TRBD1	-	TRBV2	TRBJ2-1	TGTGCCAGCAACTCTCAGGGGGCTAGCGATGAGCAGTTCTTC	CASNSQGASDEQFF
-	few	TRBV5-4	TRBJ1-1	TGTGCCAGCAGCTTGTGGGCAGGTCCCTGGCCTGAAGCTTTCTTT	CASSLWAGPWPEAFF
TRBD2	-	TRBV2	TRBJ2-4	TGTGCCAGCAGTGTAAGCGGGATAGCCAAAAACATTCAGTACTTC	CASSVSGIAKNIQYF
-	-	TRBV18	TRBJ2-4	TGTGCCAGCTCACGGGGAGCTTGGGCCAAAAACATTCAGTACTTC	CASSRGAWAKNIQYF
-	-	TRBV30	TRBJ2-5	TGTGCCTGCACCATGATGGGGAGAGAGACCCAGTACTTC	CACTMMGRETQYF
-	-	TRBV11-3	TRBJ1-2	TGTGCCAGCAGCTTAGATCGTACAGGGTATGGCTACACCTTC	CASSLDRTGYGYTF
-	-	TRBV9	TRBJ1-1	TGTGCCAGCAGCGTTACGCGAGGTTTGAACACTGAAGCTTTCTTT	CASSVTRGLNTEAFF
TRBD2	-	TRBV7-8	TRBJ2-5	TGTGCCAGCAGTTACAAAAGGGGTAGCGGGAGGGCCGTATCTGAGACCCAGTACTTC	CASSYKRGSGRAVSETQYF
TRBD2	-	TRBV7-2	TRBJ2-1	TGTGCCAGCAGCTATAGCGGGAGTTTACCCAATGAGCAGTTCTTC	CASSYSGSLPNEQFF
-	-	TRBV5-6	TRBJ1-3	TGTGCCAGCAGCTTGGGCACCACAGCAAACACCATATATTTT	CASSLGTTANTIYF
TRBD1	-	TRBV7-8	TRBJ2-5	TGTGCCAGCAGCTTGAATCGGGACAGAGAAGAGACCCAGTACTTC	CASSLNRDREETQYF
-	-	TRBV2	TRBJ1-2	TGTGCCAGCAGTGAGCCAGACAGTGTCCGGATCTTC	CASSEPDSVRIF
-	-	TRBV30	TRBJ1-3	TGTGCCTGGAGTGTAGCCCAGGCTGGAAACACCATATATTTT	CAWSVAQAGNTIYF
TRBD1	once	TRBV7-2	TRBJ1-1	TGTGCCAGCAGCACACGGACAGGGACGATTCCTGAAGCTTTCTTT	CASSTRTGTIPEAFF
-	few	TRBV4-1	TRBJ1-2	TGCGCCAGCAGCCAAGTACCGGGGAACTATGGCTACACCTTC	CASSQVPGNYGYTF
-	few	TRBV6-2/TRBV6-3	TRBJ1-2	TGTGCCAGCAGTTACCCTCCAGCGGGCTATGGCTACACCTTC	CASSYPPAGYGYTF
TRBD2	-	TRBV24-1	TRBJ2-1	TGTGCCACCAGTGGCGTAGCGGGAGGATTATTCAATGAGCAGTTCTTC	CATSGVAGGLFNEQFF
-	-	TRBV11-3	TRBJ2-5	TGTGCCAGCAGAGGGGTTCTCCAAGAGACCCAGTACTTC	CASRGVLQETQYF
TRBD1	-	TRBV19	TRBJ1-1	TGTGCCAGTACCCAACAGGGGCCGAACACTGAAGCTTTCTTT	CASTQQGPNTEAFF
-	once	TRBV25-1	TRBJ2-6	TGTGCCAGCTCCACCAGACTGGGCTCTGGGGCCAACGTCCTGACTTTC	CASSTRLGSGANVLTF
TRBD2	-	TRBV24-1	TRBJ2-1	TGTGCCACCAGTGAGCAACTAGCGGGGAAGGAAAATGAGCAGTTCTTC	CATSEQLAGKENEQFF
TRBD1	-	TRBV19	TRBJ2-4	TGTGCCAGTAAAACAGGGGGCGCATTGTCCAAAAACATTCAGTACTTC	CASKTGGALSKNIQYF
-	-	TRBV24-1	TRBJ1-1	TGTGCCACCCAGAAGGGAGGAGCGGGGAACACTGAAGCTTTCTTT	CATQKGGAGNTEAFF
TRBD1	-	TRBV19	TRBJ1-1	TGTGCCAGTAGTACCTGGACAGGGAACACTGAAGCTTTCTTT	CASSTWTGNTEAFF
-	-	TRBV11-3	TRBJ2-1	TGTGCCAGCAGCCGAGCTCGGGAGACCTACTCGGAGCAGTTCTTC	CASSRARETYSEQFF
TRBD2	-	TRBV7-7	TRBJ2-5	TGTGCCAGCAGCTCAGGACTAGCGCACCAAGAGACCCAGTACTTC	CASSSGLAHQETQYF
TRBD2	-	TRBV14	TRBJ2-1	TGTGCCAGCAGCCCCGGGAGCGGGATTCCCTACAATGAGCAGTTCTTC	CASSPGSGIPYNEQFF
-	-	TRBV6-2/TRBV6-3	TRBJ2-1	TGTGCCAGCAGTTACGCGGGCCTCTCCTACAATGAGCAGTTCTTC	CASSYAGLSYNEQFF
-	-	TRBV7-9	TRBJ1-3	TGTGCCAGCAGCTTAGCGCGCGAACAGGGAAACACCATATATTTT	CASSLAREQGNTIYF
TRBD1	-	TRBV4-1	TRBJ1-6	TGCGCCAGCAGCCAAGTGTTGGACAGGGCAATTGGTTCACCCCTCCACTTT	CASSQVLDRAIGSPLHF
-	-	TRBV7-2	TRBJ1-4	TGTGCCAGCAGCCCCGGTGAAAAACTGTTTTTT	CASSPGEKLFF
-	-	TRBV23-1	TRBJ1-6	TGCGCCAGCAGTCAATCGAGAACCGAGCGTATTGGTAATTCACCCCTCCACTTT	CASSQSRTERIGNSPLHF
-	-	TRBV30	TRBJ2-3	TGTGCCTGGAGGAAGAGGGGGAGCACAGATACGCAGTATTTT	CAWRKRGSTDTQYF
-	-	TRBV29-1	TRBJ1-3	TGCAGCGTTGCTCGGAGGGCTGGAAACACCATATATTTT	CSVARRAGNTIYF
TRBD2	-	TRBV2	TRBJ2-3	TGTGCCACCATAGCGGGGGAAAGCACAGATACGCAGTATTTT	CATIAGESTDTQYF
-	-	TRBV5-1	TRBJ1-5	TGCGCCAGCAGTCCAGGGTACGACAATCAGCCCCAGCATTTT	CASSPGYDNQPQHF
-	-	TRBV14	TRBJ1-3	TGTGCCAGCAGCCAATTACGCCCGGGATCTTCATTTTCCTCTGGAAACACCATATATTTT	CASSQLRPGSSFSSGNTIYF